A single sample is the source of the 16 T cell receptor beta chains below, sequenced in a study of neoadjuvant anti-PD-1 for oral cavity cancer. As for time point: after neoadjuvant nivolumab, at surgical resection. The method was immunoSEQ multiplex PCR; TCRdb's version includes in-frame clones alone and lacks a portion of them. The sample holds 33,000 or so clones, roughly 80% seen once. Sequences were derived from PBMCs, sampled after nivolumab (anti-PD-1) treatment. The receptors here all came from a person between 35 and 79 years old with oral cavity squamous cell carcinoma.

This chain connects TRBV28 to TRBJ1-5; 9 bases are shared with TRBD1. Germline V gives CDR1 MDHEN, CDR2 SYDVKM. The V segment lost 6 bases and the J segment 2 bases; nucleotides outside the gene matches: 8. This CDR3 region has 16 residues. This chain's CDR3 is CASSTLGQGRNQPQHF. CDR3 in DNA: TGTGCCAGCAGCACCCTGGGACAGGGACGCAATCAGCCCCAGCATTTT.

The chain uses TRBV7-9 and TRBJ1-1; D gene uncertain. CDR3 length: 14 residues. CDR1 is SEHNR, CDR2 FQNEAQ, per germline (reference sequence). The ends were cut back, 3 bases at V and 0 bases at J, with 8 bases in the middle. CDR3 DNA: TGTGCCAGCAGCTTCATGGGTATGAACACTGAAGCTTTCTTT. Its protein product is CASSFMGMNTEAFF. Filled out from reference TRBV7-9 and TRBJ1-1, the complete variable domain reads DTGVSQNPRHKITKRGQNVTFRCDPISEHNRLYWYRQTLGQGPEFLTYFQNEAQLEKSRLLSDRFSAERPKGSFSTLEIQRTEQGDSAMYLCASSFMGMNTEAFFGQGTRLTVV.

The V call is TRBV2, the J call TRBJ2-5, with D possibly being TRBD1 (6 bases). The CDR3 totals 15 residues. The germline V gene encodes CDR1 SNHLY and CDR2 FYNNEI. V shed 4 bases and J shed 6 bases, with 18 bases lying between them. CDR3 region: CASSGKAGVTQTQYF. In nucleotides, the CDR3 is TGTGCCAGCAGTGGGAAGGCAGGGGTTACGCAGACCCAGTACTTC.

The chain is built from TRBV14 and TRBJ2-7, with TRBD1 matching 9 bases. V shed 4 bases and J 0 bases; nucleotides not matched to a gene: 10. Germline values: CDR1 SGHDN, CDR2 FVKESK. The CDR3 is 17 amino acids. CDR3 in amino acids: CASSRGTGFDRSYEQYF. CDR3 in DNA: TGTGCCAGCAGCCGAGGGACAGGGTTCGACCGCTCCTACGAGCAGTACTTC.

The V gene is TRBV5-1, the J gene TRBJ2-1; D remains unclear. The CDR3 is 15 amino acids. Between the trimmed V and J ends, which lost 6 bases and 0 bases, there was a span of 13 bases. Germline V gene lookup returns CDR1 SGHRS and CDR2 YFSETQ. The CDR3 coding sequence is TGCGCCAGCACCGACTCCACAAGCTCCTACAATGAGCAGTTCTTC. Translated, it gives CASTDSTSSYNEQFF.

V and J are TRBV15 and TRBJ2-1, with 9 bases lining up with TRBD2. Germline lookup yields CDR1 LNHNV and CDR2 YYDKDF (reference sequence). CDR3 length: 16 residues. V shed 5 bases, J shed 5 bases, and the junction held 10 bases outside the gene matches. As DNA, the CDR3 is TGTGCCACCAGCCCGCGGGGGGGAAGCGGGGACAATGAGCAGTTCTTC. This sequence encodes CATSPRGGSGDNEQFF.

This clone has a single count. The CDR3, as DNA: TGCGCCAGCAGCCAAGAGCCGCCCCGTAGCGGGGGTTTCACAGATACGCAGTATTTT. Translated, it gives CASSQEPPRSGGFTDTQYF. The rearrangement joins TRBV4-3 to TRBJ2-3, with 9 bases aligning to TRBD2. Looked up from germline, CDR1 is LGHNA and CDR2 is YSLEER. V lost 0 bases, J lost 2 bases, and 12 bases stayed unmatched. The CDR3 totals 19 residues.

The chain combines TRBV6-1 with TRBJ2-5; D remains unclear. The CDR3 totals 13 residues. V was clipped by 5 bases and J by 5 bases, with 12 bases between them. Germline V gene sequence: CDR1 MNHNS, CDR2 SASEGT. DNA for the CDR3: TGTGCCAGCAGTTATCAAGAATCGGAGACCCAGTACTTC. Translation gives CASSYQESETQYF.

The chain carries TRBV2 and TRBJ1-3; D uncertain. The CDR3 sequence is 13 residues long. Per germline, CDR1 SNHLY and CDR2 FYNNEI. V was clipped by 4 bases and J by 4 bases, with 8 bases between them. The CDR3 here is CASSGPSGNTIYF. The DNA for the CDR3 is TGTGCCAGCAGTGGACCTTCGGGAAACACCATATATTTT.

The genes are TRBV7-7 and TRBJ2-5, with a possible D match to TRBD1 (6 bases). Trimming took 4 bases from V and 0 from J, leaving 9 bases between them. The length of the CDR3 is 14 residues. The germline gives CDR1 SSHAT, CDR2 FNYEAQ (reference sequence). This CDR3 is CASSSGTNQETQYF. CDR3 nucleotides: TGTGCCAGCAGCTCCGGGACAAACCAAGAGACCCAGTACTTC.

In its sample, this clone is medium-sized. The chain links TRBV11-2 to TRBJ2-7; D might be TRBD2 (5 bases). From germline, CDR1 is SGHAT and CDR2 FQNNGV. The CDR3 totals 14 residues. The V and J ends lost 1 base and 6 bases respectively, with 13 bases between them. The CDR3: CASSLGPVRGEQYF. The CDR3 DNA follows: TGTGCCAGCAGCTTAGGACCCGTTCGGGGCGAGCAGTACTTC.

The chain links TRBV19 to TRBJ1-6, with D tentatively TRBD1 (6 bases). The germline V gene encodes CDR1 LNHDA and CDR2 SQIVND (reference sequence). The V end lost 5 bases, the J end lost 0 bases, and 17 bases lay between the germline ends. The CDR3 totals 18 residues. This chain's CDR3 is CASSVRQALSSYNSPLHF. The CDR3 bases are TGTGCCAGTAGTGTTCGACAGGCCCTAAGCTCCTATAATTCACCCCTCCACTTT.

The rearrangement uses TRBV10-3 and TRBJ2-1, with TRBD1 identical over 7 bases. V shed 8 bases, J shed 4 bases, and the junction held 11 bases outside the gene matches. The germline V gene encodes CDR1 ENHRY and CDR2 SYGVKD. This CDR3 is 15 amino acids long. The CDR3, as DNA: TGTGCCATCGCATTCGACAGGGTTTCTTACAATGAGCAGTTCTTC. Translating it yields CAIAFDRVSYNEQFF.

This clone has more than one count but fewer than ten. This chain connects TRBV2 to TRBJ2-7, with D maybe TRBD2 (6 bases). The CDR3 spans 13 residues. The V end lost 7 bases, the J end lost 0 bases, and 10 bases lay between the germline ends. Germline V gene data show CDR1 as SNHLY and CDR2 as FYNNEI. CDR3 protein: CASTGLNSYEQYF. CDR3 DNA: TGTGCCAGCACGGGACTCAACTCCTACGAGCAGTACTTC.

This chain links TRBV27 with TRBJ1-5, with D hard to call. Germline loops: CDR1 MNHEY, CDR2 SMNVEV (reference sequence). The CDR3 length is 13 residues. V lost 2 bases and J lost 0, with 2 bases in between. The CDR3 loop is CASSLSSNQPQHF. The CDR3 nucleotides read TGTGCCAGCAGTTTAAGTAGCAATCAGCCCCAGCATTTT.

This rearrangement joins TRBV29-1 to TRBJ2-3; D might be TRBD1 or TRBD2, each matching 6 bases. This CDR3 spans 13 amino acids. Per the germline V gene, CDR1 is SQVTM and CDR2 is ANQGSEA. The ends were cut back, 6 bases at V and 4 bases at J, with 14 bases in the middle. CDR3 amino acids: CSVGKGGADTQYF. As DNA, the CDR3 is TGCAGCGTCGGAAAGGGGGGAGCAGATACGCAGTATTTT.